This T cell receptor (beta chain) appears in the sequencing data of a study of control samples from healthy donors and cancer patients. Some clones are missing from TCRdb's copy, which holds only in-frame ones; the method was immunoSEQ multiplex PCR. Of fewer than 500,000 clones listed, around nine tenths were seen once; the top ten hold 5.5% to 7.5%. Trimming left V 7 bases short and J 0 bases short, with 22 bases between. The CDR3 is 19 residues long. Germline lookup yields CDR1 MDHEN and CDR2 SYDVKM. Source material: PBMCs. The chain is built from TRBV28 and TRBJ2-6; unclear D gene. This receptor was obtained from a man in his forties or fifties with head and neck cancer. The CDR3 coding sequence is TGTGCCAGCAATCATTTTTCCGGTCCCCAAATCTCTGGGGCCAACGTCCTGACTTTC. It yields the protein CASNHFSGPQISGANVLTF.